The clone carrying this T cell receptor (beta chain) was seen only a few times. The data were taken from a study of T cells after yellow fever vaccination. Via MiXCR, TCRdb re-called the 5' RACE reads, giving one row per CDR3 protein. The repertoire holds approximately 510,000 distinct CDR3 sequences, with 21% as singletons. The CDR3 covers 14 residues. Germline V CDR1 and CDR2: DFQATT, SNEGSKA (reference sequence). V lost 3 bases, J lost 1 base, and 12 bases lay in between. Material: PBMCs, obtained approximately 20 days after the first yellow fever vaccination. The source of this sequence is a man in his late teens or twenties who received the YFV17D yellow fever vaccine. The chain has TRBV20-1 and TRBJ1-1; D might be TRBD1 (6 bases). The CDR3 protein is CSASSYRENTEAFF. CDR3 DNA sequence: TGCAGTGCTAGCTCCTACAGGGAGAACACTGAAGCTTTCTTT.